The present T cell receptor (beta chain) was sequenced within a study of T cells in Graves' hyperthyroidism and ophthalmopathy. Study-wide results and caveats: Also found in blood were most expanded thyroid clonotypes above 0.001.

Calling Graves' hyperthyroidism stable meant ophthalmopathy did not progress within 18 months. Uncontrolled infection, other autoimmune disease, pregnancy or lactation disqualified patients from enrolment. Trimming at V came to 5 bases and at J to 3 bases, leaving 4 bases not matched to a gene. The CDR3 extends over 12 amino acids. Germline loops: CDR1 GTSNPN, CDR2 SVGIG (reference sequence). Many counts were recorded for this clonotype. Its antigen is as yet unknown. Researchers amplified the TCR beta CDR3 regions from RNA transcripts. A first-round RT-PCR of the TCR CDR3 used the HTBI primer set. TCRdb reprocessed the multiplex PCR reads with MiXCR, giving one entry per CDR3 protein. The profile shows hundreds of thousands of distinct CDR3 sequences, more than 15% of them singletons.

The receptor was derived from a young woman with Graves' hyperthyroidism. The source material was blood. The chain joins TRBV30 to TRBJ2-7; 7 bases align to TRBD1. CDR3 in DNA: TGTGCCTGGGGACAGGAAAACTACGAGCAGTACTTC. This encodes CAWGQENYEQYF.